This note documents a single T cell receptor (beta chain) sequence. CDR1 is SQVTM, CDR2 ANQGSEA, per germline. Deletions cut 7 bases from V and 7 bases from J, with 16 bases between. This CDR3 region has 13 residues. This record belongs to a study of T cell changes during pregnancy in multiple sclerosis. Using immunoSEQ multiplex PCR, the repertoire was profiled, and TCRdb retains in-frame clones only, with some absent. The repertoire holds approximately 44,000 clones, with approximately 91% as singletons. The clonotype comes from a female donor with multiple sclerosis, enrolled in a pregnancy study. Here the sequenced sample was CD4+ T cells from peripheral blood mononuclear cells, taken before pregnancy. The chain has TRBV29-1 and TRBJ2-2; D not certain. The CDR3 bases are TGCAGCGGGTTAACACGTCCGGGCGGGGAGCTGTTTTTT. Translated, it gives CSGLTRPGGELFF.